The 23 T cell receptor beta chains reported below all come from one sample, sequenced in a study of blood T cell repertoires in COVID-19. Sequenced by immunoSEQ multiplex PCR; TCRdb stores in-frame clones only, minus some. Here the sample spans 250,000 to 350,000 clones, approximately 85% being singletons. Material: peripheral blood. Receptors were obtained from a man between 18 and 35 years old with active or convalescent COVID-19.

The chain is built from TRBV4-1 and TRBJ1-5; D gene ambiguous. This CDR3 contains 14 residues. Germline V lookup: CDR1 MGHRA, CDR2 YSYEKL. The V and J ends lost 4 bases and 3 bases respectively, with 10 bases between them. The CDR3 here is CASSPTGYNQPQHF. CDR3 in DNA: TGCGCCAGCAGCCCCACCGGTTACAATCAGCCCCAGCATTTT.

This chain joins TRBV13 and TRBJ2-5, with TRBD2 identical over 13 bases. Unmatched junction bases numbered 8, after V lost 1 base and J lost 9 bases. The CDR3 sequence is 16 residues long. Looked up from germline, CDR1 is PRHDT and CDR2 is FYEKMQ (reference sequence). The CDR3 loop is CASSLEGLAGSGAQYF. Written as DNA, the CDR3 is TGTGCCAGCAGCTTAGAGGGACTAGCGGGGTCCGGGGCCCAGTACTTC.

The chain carries TRBV7-8 and TRBJ2-1, with 11 bases identical to TRBD2. Trimming took 5 bases from V and 3 from J; bases not matched to a gene: 12. Germline CDR1 SGHVS, CDR2 FQNEAQ. This CDR3 region has 18 residues. The CDR3 loop is CASSPGGSGGARYNEQFF. In DNA form, the CDR3 reads TGTGCCAGCAGCCCTGGGGGTAGCGGGGGGGCCCGCTACAATGAGCAGTTCTTC.

The rearrangement joins TRBV29-1 to TRBJ1-2, with 9 bases identical to TRBD1. Per germline, CDR1 SQVTM and CDR2 ANQGSEA. This CDR3 has 16 residues. With 2 bases clipped from V and 4 bases from J, the junction kept 11 bases outside the gene matches. CDR3 nucleotides: TGCAGCGTTGAAAGGGTTGTACAGGGGGCTTCCTATGGCTACACCTTC. This gives the protein CSVERVVQGASYGYTF.

The genes are TRBV30 and TRBJ1-6; the match to TRBD1 covers 7 bases. The CDR3 sequence is 16 residues long. V lost 2 bases and J lost 7; bases outside the gene matches: 11. Per germline, CDR1 GTSNPN and CDR2 SVGIG (reference sequence). The CDR3 is CAWSPGTVLGNSPLHF. The CDR3 coding sequence is TGTGCCTGGAGTCCCGGGACAGTACTAGGGAATTCACCCCTCCACTTT. Full variable domain (outside the CDR3, taken from reference TRBV30 and TRBJ1-6): SQTIHQWPATLVQPVGSPLSLECTVEGTSNPNLYWYRQAAGRGLQLLFYSVGIGQISSEVPQNLSASRPQDRQFILSSKKLLLSDSGFYLCAWSPGTVLGNSPLHFGNGTRLTVT.

The J gene is TRBJ1-1, the V gene TRBV5-1; D may be TRBD1 (6 bases). Germline CDR1 SGHRS, CDR2 YFSETQ. V lost 0 bases and J 5 bases, leaving 11 bases between the germline ends. The CDR3 is made up of 14 amino acids. Written as DNA, the CDR3 is TGCGCCAGCAGCTTGGAAGGGACAACGACTGAAGCTTTCTTT. Amino acids: CASSLEGTTTEAFF.

In this sample, this clone turned up once. V gene TRBV13 combines with J gene TRBJ2-1; TRBD2 agrees at 13 bases. This CDR3 is 16 amino acids long. V lost 4 bases, J lost 8 bases, and 8 bases stayed unmatched. Germline assignment: CDR1 PRHDT and CDR2 FYEKMQ (reference sequence). CDR3 DNA: TGTGCCAGCAGCTGGGGACTAGCGGGGCGGTCGGATGAGCAGTTCTTC. The encoded protein is CASSWGLAGRSDEQFF. Supplemented by reference TRBV13 and TRBJ2-1, the full variable domain reads AAGVIQSPRHLIKEKRETATLKCYPIPRHDTVYWYQQGPGQDPQFLISFYEKMQSDKGSIPDRFSAQQFSDYHSELNMSSLELGDSALYFCASSWGLAGRSDEQFFGPGTRLTVL.

The genes are TRBV12-3 or TRBV12-4 and TRBJ2-7, with D unclear. Trimming took 6 bases from V and 9 from J, leaving 12 bases between them. This CDR3 spans 11 amino acids. The CDR3 coding sequence is TGTGCCAGCAGGGCAGGTGCTATGCAGTACTTC. This sequence encodes CASRAGAMQYF.

In this sample, this clone turned up once. The chain combines TRBV9 with TRBJ1-6; TRBD1 might be the D (6 bases). The V end was cut by 5 bases, the J end by 7 bases, with 13 bases between. The CDR3 has 14 residues. Germline values: CDR1 SGDLS, CDR2 YYNGEE. The CDR3 protein is CASRPDSSNSPLHF. The CDR3 nucleotides read TGTGCCAGCAGACCGGACAGTTCCAATTCACCCCTCCACTTT.

The gene calls are TRBV12-5 and TRBJ2-7; perhaps TRBD1 as D (5 bases). This CDR3 region has 12 residues. The germline CDR1 and CDR2 sequences are LGHNT and FRNRAP. Trimming shortened V by 2 bases and J by 10 bases, and 12 bases separated the two germline ends. The CDR3 loop is CASGLPTDTQYF. Written as DNA, the CDR3 is TGTGCTAGTGGTTTGCCCACGGACACTCAGTACTTC.

The chain links TRBV4-3 to TRBJ1-2; 7 nucleotides agree with TRBD1. Looked up from germline, CDR1 is LGHNA and CDR2 is YSLEER. V dropped 4 bases and J dropped 2; count of bases not matched to a gene: 7. The CDR3 has 15 residues. Written as DNA, the CDR3 is TGCGCCAGCAGCCCAGGGACAGTTCAAAACTATGGCTACACCTTC. It yields the protein CASSPGTVQNYGYTF.

The genes are TRBV6-5 and TRBJ1-5; weak D call: TRBD1 (5 bases). The germline gives CDR1 MNHEY, CDR2 SVGAGI. There are 16 residues in the CDR3. The V gene lost 0 bases and the J gene lost 5 bases, with 14 bases spanning the gap. The CDR3 DNA sequence: TGTGCCAGCAGTTACTCGGGCCCCGGGGGTTATCAGCCCCAGCATTTT. Its protein is CASSYSGPGGYQPQHF.

The gene calls are TRBV7-2 and TRBJ2-3, with a tentative D call TRBD2 (6 bases). Germline CDR1 is SGHTA and CDR2 is FQGNSA. The CDR3 totals 15 residues. V lost 5 bases and J 5 bases, leaving 17 bases between the germline ends. CDR3 loop: CASSPSGFLGDTQYF. The CDR3 DNA reads TGTGCCAGCAGCCCCAGCGGGTTCCTCGGAGATACGCAGTATTTT.

CDR3 in amino acids: CASSGPGDSYGYTF. The DNA for the CDR3 is TGTGCCAGCAGTGGACCAGGGGACAGCTATGGCTACACCTTC. The chain combines TRBV2 with TRBJ1-2; 7 bases match TRBD1. Germline V gene sequence: CDR1 SNHLY, CDR2 FYNNEI. The CDR3 length is 14 residues. Germline trimming cut 4 bases from V and 4 bases from J; bases unmatched to any gene: 6.

The chain employs TRBV19 and TRBJ1-4; weak D call: TRBD1 (5 bases). CDR1 is LNHDA and CDR2 is SQIVND in the germline V gene (reference sequence). V lost 7 bases, J lost 8 bases, and 17 bases lay in between. The CDR3 contains 14 residues. The CDR3 here is CASTAAGGGEKLFF. CDR3 DNA sequence: TGTGCCAGTACTGCAGCGGGGGGAGGCGAAAAACTGTTTTTT.

This sequence joins TRBV3-1 (or the pseudogene TRBV3-2) and TRBJ2-7; TRBD2 matches 7 bases. After removal of 0 bases from V and 3 bases from J, the junction contained 8 bases not matched to a gene. This CDR3 has 16 amino acids. Germline-derived CDR1 and CDR2 are LGHDT and YNNKEL (reference sequence). This chain's CDR3 is CASSQDPGTIFYEQYF. CDR3 nucleotides: TGTGCCAGCAGCCAAGACCCCGGGACTATCTTCTACGAGCAGTACTTC.

This clone was recorded a few times. The chain combines TRBV7-9 with TRBJ2-2; 12 bases agree with TRBD1. Germline CDR1 reads SEHNR; CDR2 reads FQNEAQ (reference sequence). The trim removed 2 bases at V and 4 bases at J, leaving 8 bases unmatched. This CDR3 has 18 amino acids. The CDR3, as DNA: TGTGCCAGCAGCTTAAACCCCGGGACAGGGGGCGGCACCGGGGAGCTGTTTTTT. This codes for CASSLNPGTGGGTGELFF. Full variable domain (outside the CDR3, taken from reference TRBV7-9 and TRBJ2-2): DTGVSQNPRHKITKRGQNVTFRCDPISEHNRLYWYRQTLGQGPEFLTYFQNEAQLEKSRLLSDRFSAERPKGSFSTLEIQRTEQGDSAMYLCASSLNPGTGGGTGELFFGEGSRLTVL.

The V and J genes are TRBV19 and TRBJ1-1, with D possibly matching TRBD1 (5 bases). The length of the CDR3 is 13 residues. From germline, CDR1 is LNHDA and CDR2 SQIVND (reference sequence). The V and J ends lost 0 bases and 6 bases respectively, with 8 bases between them. In nucleotides, the CDR3 is TGTGCCAGTAGTATAGACAGGGCCGCTGAAGCTTTCTTT. This encodes CASSIDRAAEAFF. Based on the CDR3 plus reference TRBV19 and TRBJ1-1, the full variable domain is DGGITQSPKYLFRKEGQNVTLSCEQNLNHDAMYWYRQDPGQGLRLIYYSQIVNDFQKGDIAEGYSVSREKKESFPLTVTSAQKNPTAFYLCASSIDRAAEAFFGQGTRLTVV.

CDR3 protein: CASSMDRVGSGNTIYF. The CDR3 DNA sequence: TGTGCCAGCAGTATGGACAGGGTCGGCTCTGGAAACACCATATATTTT. This chain connects TRBV6-2 or TRBV6-3 to TRBJ1-3; 8 positions match TRBD1. V was clipped by 5 bases and J by 0 bases; unmatched bases: 6. The CDR3 is 16 residues long. In germline, CDR1 is MNHEY, CDR2 SVGEGT.

V and J are TRBV6-5 and TRBJ1-2; D is undetermined. Per germline, CDR1 MNHEY and CDR2 SVGAGI. V lost 10 bases and J lost 4, with 19 bases in between. There are 14 residues in the CDR3. The CDR3 DNA reads TGTGCCACCTCGCGGAACCAATTCCTCTATGGCTACACCTTC. Amino acid sequence: CATSRNQFLYGYTF.

This chain joins TRBV7-8 and TRBJ1-3; the match to TRBD1 covers 10 bases. The CDR3 is made up of 18 amino acids. Germline trimming cut 6 bases from V and 0 bases from J; bases unmatched to any gene: 11. Per the germline V gene, CDR1 is SGHVS and CDR2 is FQNEAQ. CDR3 coding DNA: TGTGCCAGCAGTTGGGGACAGGGGAGTTCCAGCTCTGGAAACACCATATATTTT. This gives the protein CASSWGQGSSSSGNTIYF.

The chain joins TRBV9 to TRBJ1-1; D not resolved. The CDR3 contains 13 residues. Per the germline V gene, CDR1 is SGDLS and CDR2 is YYNGEE. Trimming took off 4 bases at V and 1 base at J, with 8 bases between the two ends. CDR3 DNA: TGTGCCAGCAGCCCCCTCAGGAACACTGAAGCTTTCTTT. Translation: CASSPLRNTEAFF. Based on the CDR3 plus reference TRBV9 and TRBJ1-1, the full variable domain is DSGVTQTPKHLITATGQRVTLRCSPRSGDLSVYWYQQSLDQGLQFLIQYYNGEERAKGNILERFSAQQFPDLHSELNLSSLELGDSALYFCASSPLRNTEAFFGQGTRLTVV.

The chain combines TRBV3-1 (or the pseudogene TRBV3-2) with TRBJ2-1; 8 positions match TRBD2. The CDR3 covers 16 residues. Germline V gene data show CDR1 as LGHDT and CDR2 as YNNKEL (reference sequence). After removal of 0 bases from V and 3 bases from J, the junction contained 4 bases not matched to a gene. This CDR3 reads CASSQDKRGGYNEQFF. In DNA, the CDR3 is TGTGCCAGCAGCCAAGATAAACGGGGGGGCTACAATGAGCAGTTCTTC.